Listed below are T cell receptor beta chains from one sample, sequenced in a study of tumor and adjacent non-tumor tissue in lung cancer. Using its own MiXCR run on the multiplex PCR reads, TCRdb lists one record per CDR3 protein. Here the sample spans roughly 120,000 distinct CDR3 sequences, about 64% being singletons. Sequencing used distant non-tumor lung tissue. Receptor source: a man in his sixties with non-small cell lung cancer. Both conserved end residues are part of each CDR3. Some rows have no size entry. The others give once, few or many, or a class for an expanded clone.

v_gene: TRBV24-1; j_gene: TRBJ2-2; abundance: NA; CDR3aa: CAASEPPRTGELFF
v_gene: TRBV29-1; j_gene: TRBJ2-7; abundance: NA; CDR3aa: CSVEDPREGHCSYEHYF
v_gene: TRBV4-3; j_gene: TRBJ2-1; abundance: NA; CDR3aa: CASSQVLAEDIEQFF
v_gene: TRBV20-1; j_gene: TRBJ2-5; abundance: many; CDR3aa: CSAFNRGQETQYF
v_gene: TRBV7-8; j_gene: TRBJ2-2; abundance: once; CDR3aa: CDSSRRLAATGELFF
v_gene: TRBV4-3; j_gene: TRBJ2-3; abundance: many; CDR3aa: CASSQEVPSGRGTDTQYF
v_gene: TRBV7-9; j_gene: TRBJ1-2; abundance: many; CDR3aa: CASSADIYGYTF
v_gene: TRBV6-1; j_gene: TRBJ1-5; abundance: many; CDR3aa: CATALGGIDQPQHF
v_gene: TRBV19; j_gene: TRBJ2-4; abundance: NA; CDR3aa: CASSIAALYKNIQYF
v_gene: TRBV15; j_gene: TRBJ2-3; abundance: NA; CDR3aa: CATSRGTSGRTDTQYF
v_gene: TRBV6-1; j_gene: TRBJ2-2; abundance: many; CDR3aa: CASSQGAGELFF
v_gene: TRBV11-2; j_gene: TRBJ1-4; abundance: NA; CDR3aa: CASSSRRGTNEKLFF
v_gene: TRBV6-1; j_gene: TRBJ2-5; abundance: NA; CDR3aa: CASRAVRESETQYF
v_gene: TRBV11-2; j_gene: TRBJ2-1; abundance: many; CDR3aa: CASSLKASGRAGWVEQFF
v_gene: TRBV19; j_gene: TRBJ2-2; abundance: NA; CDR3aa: CASRRPSVTLYTGELFF
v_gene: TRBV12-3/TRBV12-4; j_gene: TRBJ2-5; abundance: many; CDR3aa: CASSLYLAGGETQYF